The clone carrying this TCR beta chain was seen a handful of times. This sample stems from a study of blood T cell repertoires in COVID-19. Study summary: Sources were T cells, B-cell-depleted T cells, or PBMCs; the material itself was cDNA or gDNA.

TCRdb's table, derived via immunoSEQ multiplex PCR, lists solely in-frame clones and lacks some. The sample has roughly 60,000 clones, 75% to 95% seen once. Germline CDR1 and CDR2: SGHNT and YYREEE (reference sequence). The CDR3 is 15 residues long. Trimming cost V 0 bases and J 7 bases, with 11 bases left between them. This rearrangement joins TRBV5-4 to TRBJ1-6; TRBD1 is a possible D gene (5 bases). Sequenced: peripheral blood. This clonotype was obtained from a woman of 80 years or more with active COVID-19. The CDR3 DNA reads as TGTGCCAGCAGCTTGGGGCAGGGTGGGAATTCACCCCTCCACTTT. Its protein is CASSLGQGGNSPLHF.